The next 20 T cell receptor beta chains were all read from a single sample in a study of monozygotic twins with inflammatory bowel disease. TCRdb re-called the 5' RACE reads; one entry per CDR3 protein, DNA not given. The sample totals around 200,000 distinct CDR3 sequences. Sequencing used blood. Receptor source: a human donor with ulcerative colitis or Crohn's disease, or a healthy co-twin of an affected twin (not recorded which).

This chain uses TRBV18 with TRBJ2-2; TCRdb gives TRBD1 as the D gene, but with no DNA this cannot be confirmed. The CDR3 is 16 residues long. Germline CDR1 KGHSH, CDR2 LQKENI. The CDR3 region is CASSPRDRMNTGELFF.

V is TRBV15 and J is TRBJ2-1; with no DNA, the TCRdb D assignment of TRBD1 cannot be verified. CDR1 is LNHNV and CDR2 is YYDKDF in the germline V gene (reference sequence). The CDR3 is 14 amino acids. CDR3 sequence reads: CATSTEQVSNEQFF. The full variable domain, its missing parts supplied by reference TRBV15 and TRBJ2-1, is DAMVIQNPRYQVTQFGKPVTLSCSQTLNHNVMYWYQQKSSQAPKLLFHYYDKDFNNEADTPDNFQSRRPNTSFCFLDIRSPGLGDTAMYLCATSTEQVSNEQFFGPGTRLTVL.

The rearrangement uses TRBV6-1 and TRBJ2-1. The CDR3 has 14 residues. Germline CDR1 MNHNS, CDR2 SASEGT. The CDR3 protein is CASTDRPGYNEQFF.

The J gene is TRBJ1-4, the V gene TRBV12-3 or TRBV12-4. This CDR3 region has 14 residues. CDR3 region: CASRGGDLNEKLFF.

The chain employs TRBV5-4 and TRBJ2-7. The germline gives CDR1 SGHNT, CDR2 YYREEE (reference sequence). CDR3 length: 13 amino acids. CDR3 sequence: CASSWDRVDEQYF.

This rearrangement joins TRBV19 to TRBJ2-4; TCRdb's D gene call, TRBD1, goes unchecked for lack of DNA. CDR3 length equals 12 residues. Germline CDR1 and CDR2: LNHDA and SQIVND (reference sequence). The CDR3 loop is CASKSGRNIQYF.

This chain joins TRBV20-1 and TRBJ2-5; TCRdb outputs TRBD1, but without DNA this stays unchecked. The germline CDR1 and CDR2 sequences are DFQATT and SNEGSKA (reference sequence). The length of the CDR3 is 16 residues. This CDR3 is CSARSLWPGDQETQYF.

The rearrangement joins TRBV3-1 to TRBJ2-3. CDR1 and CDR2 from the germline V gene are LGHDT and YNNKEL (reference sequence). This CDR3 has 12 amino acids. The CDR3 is CASSQGWDTQYF.

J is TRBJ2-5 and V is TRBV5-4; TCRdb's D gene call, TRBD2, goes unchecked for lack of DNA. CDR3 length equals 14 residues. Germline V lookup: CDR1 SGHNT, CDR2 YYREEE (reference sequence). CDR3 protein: CASSLKRVGETQYF.

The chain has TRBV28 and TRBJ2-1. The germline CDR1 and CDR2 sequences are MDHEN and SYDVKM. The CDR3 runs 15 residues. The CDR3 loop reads CASSFVGGAYNEQFF.

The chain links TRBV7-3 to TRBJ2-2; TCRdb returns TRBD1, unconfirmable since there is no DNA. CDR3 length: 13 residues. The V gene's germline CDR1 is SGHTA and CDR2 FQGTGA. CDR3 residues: CASSPHGAGELFF.

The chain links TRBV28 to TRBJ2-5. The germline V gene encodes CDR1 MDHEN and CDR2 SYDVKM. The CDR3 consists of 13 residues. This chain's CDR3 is CASNGGSQETQYF. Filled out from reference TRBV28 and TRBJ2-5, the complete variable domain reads DVKVTQSSRYLVKRTGEKVFLECVQDMDHENMFWYRQDPGLGLRLIYFSYDVKMKEKGDIPEGYSVSREKKERFSLILESASTNQTSMYLCASNGGSQETQYFGPGTRLLVL.

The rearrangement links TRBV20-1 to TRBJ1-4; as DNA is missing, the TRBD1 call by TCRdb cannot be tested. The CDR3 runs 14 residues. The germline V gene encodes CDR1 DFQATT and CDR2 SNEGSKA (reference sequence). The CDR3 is CSARVAGANEKLFF.

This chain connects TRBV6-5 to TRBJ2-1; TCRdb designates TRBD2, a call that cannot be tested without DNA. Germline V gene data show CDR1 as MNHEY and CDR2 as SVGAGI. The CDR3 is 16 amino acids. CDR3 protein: CASSYRSGGVYNEQYF.

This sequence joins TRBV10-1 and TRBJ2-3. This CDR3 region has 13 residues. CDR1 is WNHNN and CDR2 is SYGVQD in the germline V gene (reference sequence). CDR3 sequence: CASSQSATDTQYF.

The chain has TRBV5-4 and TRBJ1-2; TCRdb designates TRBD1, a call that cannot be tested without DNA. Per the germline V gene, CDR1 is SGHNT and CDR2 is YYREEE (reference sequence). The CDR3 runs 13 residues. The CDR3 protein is CASRQRTGDGYTF.

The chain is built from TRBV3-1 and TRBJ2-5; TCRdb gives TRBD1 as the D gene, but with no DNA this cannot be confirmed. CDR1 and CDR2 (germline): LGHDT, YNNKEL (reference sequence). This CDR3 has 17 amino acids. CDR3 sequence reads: CASSYGTHTALQETQYF.

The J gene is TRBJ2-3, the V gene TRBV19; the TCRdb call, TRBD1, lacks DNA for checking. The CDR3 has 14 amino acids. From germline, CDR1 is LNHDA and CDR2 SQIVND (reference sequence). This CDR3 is CASDRGGSTDTQYF.

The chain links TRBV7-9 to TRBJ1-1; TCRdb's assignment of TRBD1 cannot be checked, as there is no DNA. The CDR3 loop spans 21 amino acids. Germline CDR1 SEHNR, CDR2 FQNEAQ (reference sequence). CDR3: CASSPSNNTGTDISRGLGAFF.

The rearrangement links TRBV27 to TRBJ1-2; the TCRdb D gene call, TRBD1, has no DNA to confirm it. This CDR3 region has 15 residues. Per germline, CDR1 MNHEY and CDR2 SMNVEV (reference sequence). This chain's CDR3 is CASSSYLGGYDGYTF.